These 13 T cell receptor beta chains were sequenced from one sample in a study of shared clonotypes between healthy human individuals. Profiled with immunoSEQ multiplex PCR; TCRdb holds only in-frame clones, not every one. Of over a million clones detected, approximately 96% appear once; the ten largest clones hold 0.95% to 1.5%. Input material: naive CD4+ T cells sorted from blood. As for subset: CD45RA+ positively selected. The receptors were gathered from a man aged 25-40 years in good health.

Points on this clone: This specimen includes other DNA sequences encoding the same CDR3. This chain joins TRBV9 and TRBJ2-1; either TRBD1 or TRBD2 may supply D (5 bases each). V was shortened by 0 bases and J by 8 bases, with 6 bases between the two germline ends. The CDR3 totals 12 residues. Germline CDR1 is SGDLS and CDR2 is YYNGEE. CDR3 in DNA: TGTGCCAGCAGCGTAGGGGGGTATGAGCAGTTCTTC. Its protein is CASSVGGYEQFF.

The V gene is TRBV5-4, the J gene TRBJ1-2; a weak D match, TRBD1 (6 bases). From germline, CDR1 is SGHNT and CDR2 YYREEE (reference sequence). Trimming took 0 bases from V and 3 from J, leaving 12 bases between them. The CDR3 length is 15 residues. The CDR3 sequence: CASSLAGGLHYGYTF. In DNA form, the CDR3 reads TGTGCCAGCAGCTTGGCCGGGGGCTTACACTATGGCTACACCTTC.

The genes are TRBV10-3 and TRBJ1-1; D call uncertain. CDR1 ENHRY and CDR2 SYGVKD come from the germline V gene. This CDR3 contains 15 residues. V dropped 2 bases and J dropped 3 bases, with 13 bases sitting between them. CDR3: CAISEDTRFHTEAFF. In nucleotides, the CDR3 is TGTGCCATCAGTGAGGACACGAGGTTTCACACTGAAGCTTTCTTT.

This chain uses TRBV5-1 with TRBJ2-5; D assignment may be TRBD1 or TRBD2 (5 bases each). Germline-derived CDR1 and CDR2 are SGHRS and YFSETQ. The CDR3 loop spans 15 amino acids. The germline V and J ends were trimmed by 1 base and 7 bases, with 17 bases remaining between them. CDR3 amino acids: CASSLPGTRIGTQYF. DNA for the CDR3: TGCGCCAGCAGCTTGCCCGGGACGAGGATAGGGACCCAGTACTTC.

The chain links TRBV7-6 to TRBJ2-7, with 9 nucleotides matching TRBD1. Per germline, CDR1 SGHVS and CDR2 FNYEAQ. Losses at the gene ends were 3 bases for V and 6 bases for J; bases not matched to a gene: 6. The CDR3 runs 14 residues. CDR3 coding DNA: TGTGCCAGCAGCTTTAGGCGACAGGGGGGCGAGCAGTACTTC. Translating it yields CASSFRRQGGEQYF.

The chain joins TRBV11-2 to TRBJ2-2; 11 nucleotides align to TRBD2. Losses at the gene ends were 5 bases for V and 6 bases for J; bases not matched to a gene: 5. The V gene's germline CDR1 is SGHAT and CDR2 FQNNGV. This CDR3 spans 15 amino acids. The CDR3: CASSHIAGGPGELFF. CDR3 bases: TGTGCCAGCAGCCACATAGCGGGGGGGCCCGGGGAGCTGTTTTTT.

The chain recombines TRBV13 with TRBJ2-6, with 9 bases that match TRBD1. V lost 2 bases and J lost 0; bases outside the gene matches: 5. This CDR3 comprises 18 residues. Germline V CDR1 and CDR2: PRHDT, FYEKMQ (reference sequence). Written as DNA, the CDR3 is TGTGCCAGCAGCTTAAGGGGACAGGGACCCTCTGGGGCCAACGTCCTGACTTTC. Protein: CASSLRGQGPSGANVLTF.

The CDR3 protein is CASAAGGRGEQYF. CDR3 coding DNA: TGTGCCAGCGCGGCGGGAGGAAGGGGGGAGCAGTACTTC. The rearrangement joins TRBV18 to TRBJ2-7; 8 bases fit TRBD2. Per the germline V gene, CDR1 is KGHSH and CDR2 is LQKENI. This CDR3 has 13 amino acids. The J segment lost 7 bases and the V segment lost 8 bases, leaving 10 bases of the junction unmatched. Together with reference TRBV18 and TRBJ2-7, the CDR3 gives the full variable domain: NAGVMQNPRHLVRRRGQEARLRCSPMKGHSHVYWYRQLPEEGLKFMVYLQKENIIDESGMPKERFSAEFPKEGPSILRIQQVVRGDSAAYFCASAAGGRGEQYFGPGTRLTVT.

The gene calls are TRBV13 and TRBJ1-2; 7 nucleotides agree with TRBD1. The length of the CDR3 is 13 residues. Germline V lookup: CDR1 PRHDT, CDR2 FYEKMQ (reference sequence). Trimming took 3 bases from V and 7 from J; bases not matched to a gene: 5. The CDR3 region is CASSFRQGSGYTF. Here the CDR3 DNA reads TGTGCCAGCAGCTTCCGACAGGGCAGTGGCTACACCTTC.

V is TRBV10-1 and J is TRBJ2-1; 9 bases are a match to TRBD2. This CDR3 region has 16 residues. The germline V gene encodes CDR1 WNHNN and CDR2 SYGVQD (reference sequence). Trimming cost V 3 bases and J 4 bases; bases outside gene matches: 7. This chain's CDR3 is CASSDLGTSGYNEQFF. CDR3 nucleotides: TGCGCCAGCAGTGACCTCGGTACTAGCGGGTACAATGAGCAGTTCTTC.

The J gene is TRBJ1-5, the V gene TRBV6-5, with D tentatively TRBD1 (5 bases). Trimming took 2 bases from V and 2 from J, leaving 10 bases between them. The CDR3 has 15 residues. Germline V gene data show CDR1 as MNHEY and CDR2 as SVGAGI. The CDR3, as DNA: TGTGCCAGCAGTTACGAAGGGGACCGCAATCAGCCCCAGCATTTT. Translated: CASSYEGDRNQPQHF.

The chain carries TRBV4-3 and TRBJ2-1; D may be TRBD1 or TRBD2 (5 bases each). The V gene's germline CDR1 is LGHNA and CDR2 YSLEER. V was clipped by 2 bases and J by 1 base, with 15 bases between them. This CDR3 region has 17 residues. CDR3 residues: CASSQMTWGSSYNEQFF. Here the CDR3 DNA reads TGCGCCAGCAGCCAAATGACTTGGGGGAGTTCCTACAATGAGCAGTTCTTC.

The chain uses TRBV10-2 and TRBJ2-3, with 8 bases fitting TRBD2. Trimming cost V 4 bases and J 4 bases; bases outside gene matches: 10. The CDR3 has 16 residues. The germline V gene has CDR1 WSHSY and CDR2 SAAADI. The CDR3 sequence is CASSGLLAGSPDTQYF. The CDR3 DNA is TGCGCCAGCAGTGGACTGCTAGCGGGTAGTCCAGATACGCAGTATTTT.